This T cell receptor (beta chain) was documented in a study of cytomegalovirus exposure and HLA in healthy donors. Turning to the study itself: The same platform as the roughly 700 first-cohort repertoires was used for the 120 validation repertoires, a later analysis reported.

Findings and caveats of the study: Rarity marked most TCR sequences, yet some public TCRs occurred in many donors. Subsequent analysis found a tendency for first-cohort TCR clusters to co-occur within the 95 to 150 validation repertoires. The study put some 150 TCR beta chains on its list as cytomegalovirus-associated.

Clones were sequenced by immunoSEQ multiplex PCR, and TCRdb holds only the in-frame ones, with some missing. Among 130,000 or so clones, roughly 86% were seen once, and the ten largest hold about 3.5%. With 5 bases removed from V and 7 bases from J, the gap between germline ends came to 14 bases. There are 13 residues in the CDR3. Germline CDR1 is SGHVS and CDR2 is FQNEAQ. As concerns this clone: Its antigen is still unknown.

The specimen was PBMCs. The sequence derives from a man aged 25 to 40 in good health and CMV-seronegative. The rearrangement uses TRBV7-8 and TRBJ1-1; weak D call: TRBD1 (5 bases). The CDR3 DNA sequence: TGTGCCAGCAGCCCGGGGGGTGGGTATGAAGCTTTCTTT. It translates to CASSPGGGYEAFF.